This TCR beta chain was observed in a study of blood T cell repertoires in COVID-19 (dated by TCRdb to 2018 to 2021). Notes on the research overall: The collaborator samples originated in the United States, Italy and Spain and spanned the acute and convalescent phases of COVID-19. HLA class I and class II types, where available, came from metadata supplied by the sample provider rather than from assay-based typing. The repertoires were made available in a free public database intended to serve as a resource for research on the immune response to SARS-CoV-2. The material from the prospective study consisted of cDNA or gDNA derived from T cells, B-cell-depleted T cells, or PBMCs. Samples were obtained from the ongoing ImmuneRACE study (first 160 participants) and from some 1,200 subjects provided by 6 global collaborators. A de-identified subject ID, COVID-19 status, age in years and sex were almost always included in the sample metadata. The dataset comprised deeply sampled blood TCRbeta repertoires from subjects exposed to, actively infected with, or recovered from COVID-19.

To note about this clone: Its antigen target is currently unknown. Base qualities are not recorded, but no much larger clone differs from it by a single base.

Participants in the prospective study were enrolled through a virtual design, were aged 18 to 89 years, and lived in fewer than 30 United States geographic areas. In the prospective study, cohorts were assigned on the basis of participant-reported clinical history obtained from a screening survey and a study questionnaire. Recovered participants in ImmuneRACE Cohort 3 were defined as having two consecutive negative NP/OP PCR tests, clearance from a healthcare professional, or resolution of symptoms. In the prospective study, mobile phlebotomists collected whole blood, serum and a nasopharyngeal or oropharyngeal swab from each participant. Prospective study participants could optionally give additional blood draws and questionnaires over a roughly 2-month period. Before DNA extraction, blood samples from the prospective study were shipped at room temperature or frozen. General findings and caveats noted by the study authors: The quantity of clinical and demographic metadata differed by source and by participant and was supplied without curation.

The immunoSEQ Assay, a bias-controlled multiplex PCR, was used to amplify TCRbeta CDR3 regions from genomic DNA. In the source study's methods: The number of nucleated cells in each sample was estimated from the amplification of reference gene primers within the assay. To quantify the absolute abundance of each unique TCRbeta CDR3 rearrangement, sequence reads were collapsed and filtered. Productive Simpson clonality was computed per sample as the square root of Simpson's diversity index over productive rearrangements. Entries here come from immuneACCESS through TCRdb and include only in-frame sequences with V and J called. Some clones fail to appear in such tables; in the studies checked, an unresolved V gene covers under half of the shortfall, and the cause of the remainder is unknown. V and J calls and clone size are as listed in that table; D and trimming were resolved from the DNA. In all, the sample holds 150,000 to 200,000 clones, and 60% to 80% of those were seen once. The top ten hold 15% to 20% of the sample.

Based on the germline V gene, the CDR1 and CDR2 sequences are MDHEN and SYDVKM. Trimming removed 2 bases from V and 7 bases from J, leaving 14 bases between the germline ends. From its cysteine to its phenylalanine, the CDR3 spans 14 amino acids. Here the CDR3 DNA is all that survives: 42 bases in frame from base 1. The V and J genes are TRBV28 and TRBJ1-2; no D gene call is confident. Sequences were obtained from PBMCs or T cells enriched from blood (not recorded which). This receptor was obtained from a woman in her fifties or sixties who had recovered from COVID-19. The CDR3 has the sequence CASSLAAGLGGYTF. The DNA sequence is given as TGTGCCAGCAGTTTAGCCGCTGGCCTAGGTGGCTACACCTTC.